The source of this T cell receptor (beta chain) is a study of blood T cell repertoires in COVID-19. Researchers sorted participants into cohorts using their self-reported clinical history. The recovered donors of Cohort 3 showed two negative PCRs, clearance, or symptom resolution. The V end was cut by 1 base, the J end by 3 bases, with 13 bases between. Per germline, CDR1 SEHNR and CDR2 FQNEAQ (reference sequence). The CDR3 is 15 amino acids. Assay used: immunoSEQ multiplex PCR; TCRdb lists only in-frame clones, some missing. Among about 460,000 clones listed, about nine tenths were seen once. The sample taken for sequencing was PBMCs or T cells enriched from blood (not recorded which). The TCR originated in a woman between 55 and 75 years old who had recovered from COVID-19. The rearrangement uses TRBV7-9 and TRBJ2-7, with D perhaps TRBD2 (6 bases). The CDR3 here is CASSLVWAGGYEQYF. The CDR3 coding sequence is TGTGCCAGCAGCTTAGTTTGGGCCGGGGGCTACGAGCAGTACTTC. The entire variable domain, with the rest obtained from reference TRBV7-9 and TRBJ2-7, is as follows: DTGVSQNPRHKITKRGQNVTFRCDPISEHNRLYWYRQTLGQGPEFLTYFQNEAQLEKSRLLSDRFSAERPKGSFSTLEIQRTEQGDSAMYLCASSLVWAGGYEQYFGPGTRLTVT.